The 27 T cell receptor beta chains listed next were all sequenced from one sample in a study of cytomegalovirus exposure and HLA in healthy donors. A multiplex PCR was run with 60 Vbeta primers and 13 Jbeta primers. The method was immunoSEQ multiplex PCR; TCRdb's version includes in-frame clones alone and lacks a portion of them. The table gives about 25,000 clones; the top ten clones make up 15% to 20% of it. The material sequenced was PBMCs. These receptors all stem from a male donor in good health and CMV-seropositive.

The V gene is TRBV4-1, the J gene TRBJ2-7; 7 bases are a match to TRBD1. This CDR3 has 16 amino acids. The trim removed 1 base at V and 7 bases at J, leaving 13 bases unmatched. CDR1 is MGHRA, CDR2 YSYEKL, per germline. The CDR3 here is CASSQVGAGGTGEQYF. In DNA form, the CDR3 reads TGCGCCAGCAGCCAAGTCGGGGCAGGGGGTACAGGGGAGCAGTACTTC.

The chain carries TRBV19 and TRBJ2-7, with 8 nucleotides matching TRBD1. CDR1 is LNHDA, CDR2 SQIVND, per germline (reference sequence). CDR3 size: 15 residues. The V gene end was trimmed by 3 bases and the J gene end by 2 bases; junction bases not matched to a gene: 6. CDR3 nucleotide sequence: TGTGCCAGTAGTATTGGGCAGGGGGCGCCCTACGAGCAGTACTTC. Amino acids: CASSIGQGAPYEQYF.

In nucleotides, the CDR3 is TGTGCCAGCAGCTACTTAGGAGTGGTAAACACTGAAGCTTTCTTT. It translates to CASSYLGVVNTEAFF. V and J are TRBV7-2 and TRBJ1-1; D is uncertain. This CDR3 region has 15 residues. The ends were cut back, 4 bases at V and 2 bases at J, with 14 bases in the middle. Germline CDR1 is SGHTA and CDR2 is FQGNSA.

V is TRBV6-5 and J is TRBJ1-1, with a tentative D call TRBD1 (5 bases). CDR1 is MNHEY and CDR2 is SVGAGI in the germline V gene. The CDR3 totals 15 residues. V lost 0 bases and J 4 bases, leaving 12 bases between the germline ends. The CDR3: CASSYSNSGITEAFF. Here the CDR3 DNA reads TGTGCCAGCAGTTACTCGAATTCAGGGATCACTGAAGCTTTCTTT.

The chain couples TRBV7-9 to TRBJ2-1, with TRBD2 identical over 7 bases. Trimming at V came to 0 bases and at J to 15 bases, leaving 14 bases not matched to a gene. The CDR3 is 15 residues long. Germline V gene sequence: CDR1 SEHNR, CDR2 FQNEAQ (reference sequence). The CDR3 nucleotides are TGTGCCAGCAGCTTAGCGCGGGAGTTGAAGGGGCCAGCGTTCTTC. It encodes CASSLARELKGPAFF.

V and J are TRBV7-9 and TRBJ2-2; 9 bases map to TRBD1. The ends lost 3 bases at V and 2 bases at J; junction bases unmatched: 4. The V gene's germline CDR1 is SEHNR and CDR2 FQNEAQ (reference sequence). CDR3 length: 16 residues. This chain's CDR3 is CASSFGQGTNTGELFF. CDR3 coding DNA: TGTGCCAGCAGCTTCGGACAGGGGACCAACACCGGGGAGCTGTTTTTT.

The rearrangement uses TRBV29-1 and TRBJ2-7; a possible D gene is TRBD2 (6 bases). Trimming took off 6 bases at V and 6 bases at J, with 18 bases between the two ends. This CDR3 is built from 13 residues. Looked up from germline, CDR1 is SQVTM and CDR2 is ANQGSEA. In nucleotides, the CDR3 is TGCAGCGTGGGCTCGGGGGAATACGGCGAGCAGTACTTC. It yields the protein CSVGSGEYGEQYF.

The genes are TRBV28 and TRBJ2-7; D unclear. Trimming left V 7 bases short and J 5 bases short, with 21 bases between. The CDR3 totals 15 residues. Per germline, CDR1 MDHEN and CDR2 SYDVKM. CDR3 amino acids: CASIPTSPTRHEQYF. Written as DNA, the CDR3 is TGTGCCAGCATCCCGACAAGTCCTACTCGTCACGAGCAGTACTTC.

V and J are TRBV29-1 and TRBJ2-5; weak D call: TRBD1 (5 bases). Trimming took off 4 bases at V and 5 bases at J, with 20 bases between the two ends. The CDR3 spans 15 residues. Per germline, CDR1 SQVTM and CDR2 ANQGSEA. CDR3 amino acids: CSVVGRANPRETQYF. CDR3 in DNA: TGCAGCGTTGTAGGCAGGGCTAACCCAAGGGAGACCCAGTACTTC.

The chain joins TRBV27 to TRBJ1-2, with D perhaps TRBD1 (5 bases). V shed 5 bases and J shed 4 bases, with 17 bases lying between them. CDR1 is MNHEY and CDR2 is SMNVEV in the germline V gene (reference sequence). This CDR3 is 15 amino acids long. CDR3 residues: CASSQRADTAYGYTF. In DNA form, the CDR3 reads TGTGCCAGCAGTCAAAGGGCGGACACTGCCTATGGCTACACCTTC.

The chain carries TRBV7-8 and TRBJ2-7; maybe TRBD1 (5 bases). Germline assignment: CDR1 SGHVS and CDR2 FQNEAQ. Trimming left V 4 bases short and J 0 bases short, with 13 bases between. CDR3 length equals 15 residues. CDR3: CASSSPGWGSYEQYF. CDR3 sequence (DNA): TGTGCCAGCAGCTCTCCAGGGTGGGGCTCCTACGAGCAGTACTTC.

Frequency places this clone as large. This CDR3 reads CASSVAGGDANYGYTF. CDR3 nucleotide sequence: TGTGCCAGCAGTGTGGCGGGGGGAGATGCAAACTATGGCTACACCTTC. The rearrangement links TRBV2 to TRBJ1-2; weak D call: TRBD1 (5 bases). Germline V lookup: CDR1 SNHLY, CDR2 FYNNEI. This CDR3 has 16 residues. Trimming took off 4 bases at V and 2 bases at J, with 17 bases between the two ends.

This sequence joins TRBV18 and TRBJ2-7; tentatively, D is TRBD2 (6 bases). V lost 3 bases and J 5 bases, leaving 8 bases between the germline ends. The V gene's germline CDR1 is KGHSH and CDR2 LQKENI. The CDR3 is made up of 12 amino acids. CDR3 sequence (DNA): TGTGCCAGCTCACCGGGGGGTAACGAGCAGTACTTC. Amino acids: CASSPGGNEQYF.

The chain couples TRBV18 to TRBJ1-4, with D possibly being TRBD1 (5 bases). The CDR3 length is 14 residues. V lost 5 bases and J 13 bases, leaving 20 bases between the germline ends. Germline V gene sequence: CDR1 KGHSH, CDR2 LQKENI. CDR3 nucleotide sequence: TGTGCCAGCTCATCGTTTGGGGGGGAGCTTCGACTGTTTTTT. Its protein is CASSSFGGELRLFF. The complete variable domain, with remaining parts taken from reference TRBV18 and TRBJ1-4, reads NAGVMQNPRHLVRRRGQEARLRCSPMKGHSHVYWYRQLPEEGLKFMVYLQKENIIDESGMPKERFSAEFPKEGPSILRIQQVVRGDSAAYFCASSSFGGELRLFFGSGTQLSVL.

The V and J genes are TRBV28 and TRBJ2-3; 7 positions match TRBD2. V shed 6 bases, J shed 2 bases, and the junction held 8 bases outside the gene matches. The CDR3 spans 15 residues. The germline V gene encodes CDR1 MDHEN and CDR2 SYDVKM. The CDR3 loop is CASRLGLQDTDTQYF. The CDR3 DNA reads TGTGCCAGCAGACTGGGACTACAAGACACAGATACGCAGTATTTT.

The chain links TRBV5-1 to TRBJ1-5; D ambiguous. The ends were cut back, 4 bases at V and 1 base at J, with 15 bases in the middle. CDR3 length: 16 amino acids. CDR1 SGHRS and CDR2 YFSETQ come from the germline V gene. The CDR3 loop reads CASSPDPGISNQPQHF. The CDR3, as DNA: TGCGCCAGCAGCCCGGACCCGGGAATAAGCAATCAGCCCCAGCATTTT.

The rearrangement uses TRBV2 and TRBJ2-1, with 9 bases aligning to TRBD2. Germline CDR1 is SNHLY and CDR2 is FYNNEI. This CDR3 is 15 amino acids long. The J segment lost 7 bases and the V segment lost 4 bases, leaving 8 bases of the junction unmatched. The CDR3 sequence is CASSGPAGGDNEQFF. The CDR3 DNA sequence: TGTGCCAGCAGTGGGCCAGCGGGAGGAGATAATGAGCAGTTCTTC.

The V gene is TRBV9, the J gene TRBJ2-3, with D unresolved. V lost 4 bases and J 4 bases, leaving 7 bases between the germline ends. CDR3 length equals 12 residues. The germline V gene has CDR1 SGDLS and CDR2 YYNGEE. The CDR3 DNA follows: TGTGCCAGCAGCTCCGTCCCAGATACGCAGTATTTT. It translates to CASSSVPDTQYF.

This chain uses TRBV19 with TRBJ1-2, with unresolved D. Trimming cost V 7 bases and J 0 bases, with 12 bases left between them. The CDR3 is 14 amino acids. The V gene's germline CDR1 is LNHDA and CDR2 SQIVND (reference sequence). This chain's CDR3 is CASIPAGANYGYTF. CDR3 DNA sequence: TGTGCCAGTATTCCGGCCGGAGCTAACTATGGCTACACCTTC.

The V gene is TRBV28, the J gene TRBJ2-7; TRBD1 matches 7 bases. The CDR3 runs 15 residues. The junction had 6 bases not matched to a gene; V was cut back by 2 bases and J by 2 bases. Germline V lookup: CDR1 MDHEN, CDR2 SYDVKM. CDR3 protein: CASSLVRDSTYEQYF. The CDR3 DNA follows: TGTGCCAGCAGTTTAGTAAGGGACAGTACCTACGAGCAGTACTTC.

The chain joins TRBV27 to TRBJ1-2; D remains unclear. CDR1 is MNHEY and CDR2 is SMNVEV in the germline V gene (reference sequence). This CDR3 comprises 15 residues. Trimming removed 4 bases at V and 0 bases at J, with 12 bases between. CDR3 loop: CASSSLERTNYGYTF. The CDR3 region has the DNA TGTGCCAGCAGTTCCTTGGAGAGGACTAACTATGGCTACACCTTC.

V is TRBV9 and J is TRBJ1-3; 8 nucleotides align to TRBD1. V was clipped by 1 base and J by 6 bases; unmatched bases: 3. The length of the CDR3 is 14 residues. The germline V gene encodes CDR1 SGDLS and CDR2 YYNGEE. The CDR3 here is CASSVLTGENTIYF. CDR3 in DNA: TGTGCCAGCAGCGTATTGACAGGGGAAAACACCATATATTTT.

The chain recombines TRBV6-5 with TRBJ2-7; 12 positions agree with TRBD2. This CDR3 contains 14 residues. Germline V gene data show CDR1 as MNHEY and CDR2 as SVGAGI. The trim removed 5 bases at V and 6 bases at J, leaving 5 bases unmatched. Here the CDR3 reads CASSRPGLAGEQYF. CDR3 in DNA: TGTGCCAGCAGTAGACCGGGACTAGCGGGCGAGCAGTACTTC.

The CDR3 region has the DNA TGTGCCAGCCGGGGACTAGCTTCCTACGAGCAGTACTTC. It is translated as CASRGLASYEQYF. The chain couples TRBV11-2 to TRBJ2-7; 9 bases are a match to TRBD2. Germline V gene data show CDR1 as SGHAT and CDR2 as FQNNGV. V lost 8 bases and J lost 1; bases outside the gene matches: 3. The CDR3 length is 13 residues.

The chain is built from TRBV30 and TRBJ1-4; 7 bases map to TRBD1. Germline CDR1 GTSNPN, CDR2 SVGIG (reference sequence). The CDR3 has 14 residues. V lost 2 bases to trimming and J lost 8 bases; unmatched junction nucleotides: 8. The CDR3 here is CAWSLPGGEEKLFF. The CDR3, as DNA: TGTGCCTGGAGTCTCCCAGGGGGTGAAGAAAAACTGTTTTTT.

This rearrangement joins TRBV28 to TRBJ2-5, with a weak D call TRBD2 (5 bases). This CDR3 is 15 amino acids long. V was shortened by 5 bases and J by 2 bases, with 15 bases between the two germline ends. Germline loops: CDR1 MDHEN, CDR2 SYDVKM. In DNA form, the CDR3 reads TGTGCCAGCAGTCCCTCGGGGTTGCCTCAAGAGACCCAGTACTTC. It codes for CASSPSGLPQETQYF.

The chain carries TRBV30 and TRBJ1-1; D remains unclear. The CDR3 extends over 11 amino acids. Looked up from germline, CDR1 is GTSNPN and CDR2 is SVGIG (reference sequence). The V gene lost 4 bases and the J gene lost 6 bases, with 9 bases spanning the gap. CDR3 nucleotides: TGTGCCTGGAATTGGGGAGCTGAAGCTTTCTTT. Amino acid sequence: CAWNWGAEAFF.